This T cell receptor beta chain is from a study of identical twins. Each cDNA held unique molecular identifiers, and template switching gave it a universal primer site. A single record per CDR3 protein comes from TCRdb applying MiXCR to the 5' RACE reads. The data show 1.5 million to 2 million distinct CDR3 sequences, with more than 30% seen just once and 0.25% to 0.3% held by the top ten. Germline-derived CDR1 and CDR2 are SNHLY and FYNNEI. Trimming stripped 7 bases from V and 0 bases from J, with 13 bases between. This CDR3 has 15 residues. The chain is built from TRBV2 and TRBJ2-1, with no clear D. The TCR sequence derives from a newborn girl in good health. The material sequenced was cord blood. In DNA, the CDR3 is TGTGCCAGCAACCCCCTGAGGAGCTCCTACAATGAGCAGTTCTTC. It codes for CASNPLRSSYNEQFF.